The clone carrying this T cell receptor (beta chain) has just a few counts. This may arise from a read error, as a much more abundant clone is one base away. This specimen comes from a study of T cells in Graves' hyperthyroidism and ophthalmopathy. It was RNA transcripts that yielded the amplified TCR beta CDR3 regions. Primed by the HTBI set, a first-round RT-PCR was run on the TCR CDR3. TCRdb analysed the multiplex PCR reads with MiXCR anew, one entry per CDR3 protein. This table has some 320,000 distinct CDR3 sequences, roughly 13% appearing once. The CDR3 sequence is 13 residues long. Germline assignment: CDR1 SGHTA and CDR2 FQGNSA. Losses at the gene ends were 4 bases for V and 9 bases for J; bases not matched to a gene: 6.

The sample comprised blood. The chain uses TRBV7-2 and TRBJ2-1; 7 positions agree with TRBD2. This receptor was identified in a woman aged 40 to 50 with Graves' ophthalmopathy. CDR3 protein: CASSSGLGVEQFF. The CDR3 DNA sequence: TGTGCCAGCAGCTCAGGACTAGGTGTTGAGCAGTTCTTC.